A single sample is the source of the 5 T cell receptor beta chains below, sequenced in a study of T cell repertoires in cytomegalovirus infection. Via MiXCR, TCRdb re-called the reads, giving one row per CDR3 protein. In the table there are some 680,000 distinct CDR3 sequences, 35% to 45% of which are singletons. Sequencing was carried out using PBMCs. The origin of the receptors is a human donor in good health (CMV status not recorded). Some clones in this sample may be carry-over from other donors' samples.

The CDR3 sequence: CASSQSPGYDEQYF. The CDR3 DNA sequence: TGTGCCAGCAGCCAAAGCCCGGGGTATGACGAGCAGTACTTC. This chain joins TRBV3-1 and TRBJ2-7; a possible D gene is TRBD2 (5 bases). Germline values: CDR1 LGHDT, CDR2 YNNKEL (reference sequence). This CDR3 is built from 14 residues. Trimming left V 2 bases short and J 5 bases short, with 13 bases between.

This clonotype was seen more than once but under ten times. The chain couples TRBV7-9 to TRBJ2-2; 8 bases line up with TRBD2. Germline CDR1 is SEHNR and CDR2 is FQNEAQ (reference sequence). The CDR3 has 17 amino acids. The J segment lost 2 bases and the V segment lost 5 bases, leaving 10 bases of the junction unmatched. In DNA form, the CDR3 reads TGTGCCAGCAGCCCTCACCGGGGGGGCCGAAACACCGGGGAGCTGTTTTTT. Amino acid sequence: CASSPHRGGRNTGELFF.

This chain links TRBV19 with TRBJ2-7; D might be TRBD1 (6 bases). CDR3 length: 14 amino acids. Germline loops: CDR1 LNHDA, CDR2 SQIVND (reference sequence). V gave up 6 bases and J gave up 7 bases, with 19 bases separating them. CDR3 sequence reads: CASRSGAGATEQYF. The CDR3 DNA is TGTGCCAGTAGATCTGGGGCAGGGGCAACGGAGCAGTACTTC.

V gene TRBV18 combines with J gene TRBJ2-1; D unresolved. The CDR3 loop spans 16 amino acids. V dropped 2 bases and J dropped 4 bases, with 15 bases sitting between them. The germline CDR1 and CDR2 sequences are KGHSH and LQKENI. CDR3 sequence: CASSPKMPGAYNEQFF. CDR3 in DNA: TGTGCCAGCTCACCAAAAATGCCCGGAGCTTACAATGAGCAGTTCTTC. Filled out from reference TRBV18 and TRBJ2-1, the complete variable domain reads NAGVMQNPRHLVRRRGQEARLRCSPMKGHSHVYWYRQLPEEGLKFMVYLQKENIIDESGMPKERFSAEFPKEGPSILRIQQVVRGDSAAYFCASSPKMPGAYNEQFFGPGTRLTVL.

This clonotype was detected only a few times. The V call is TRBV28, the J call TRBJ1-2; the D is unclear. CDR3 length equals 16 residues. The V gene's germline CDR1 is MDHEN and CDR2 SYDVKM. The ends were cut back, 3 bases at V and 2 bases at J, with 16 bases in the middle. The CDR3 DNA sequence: TGTGCCAGCAGTTTGAGCCAGCCGGGCTTCAACTATGGCTACACCTTC. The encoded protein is CASSLSQPGFNYGYTF.